A selection of T cell receptor beta chains follows, all from one sample in a study of lymphopenia after photon versus proton radiotherapy. TCRdb keeps only in-frame clones here, not all; method: immunoSEQ multiplex PCR. The repertoire holds about 14,000 clones, with under 90% as singletons. The material sequenced was peripheral blood, taken from a patient treated with photon-based radiotherapy. These receptors were taken from a man in his fifties with gastric cancer. Each CDR3 is given with its conserved first and last residue. Each record gives: J gene, clone size, V gene, D gene, CDR3 DNA, CDR3 protein. A D gene is named only where the DNA matches it firmly. Clone size, where shown, is once, few, many, or a class for clones that have expanded.

TRBJ1-2	-	TRBV6-1	-	TGTGCCAGCCGGTGGGGGTACTATGGCTACACCTTC	CASRWGYYGYTF
TRBJ2-3	-	TRBV12-5	-	TGTGCTAGTGGTTTAGATTTCGGGACGGTACAGTATTTT	CASGLDFGTVQYF
TRBJ1-6	-	TRBV6-4	-	TGTGCCAGCAGTGAGGACAGCCATTCACCCCTCCACTTT	CASSEDSHSPLHF
TRBJ2-5	few	TRBV30	TRBD1	TGTGCCTGGAGCAAACGGACAGGGGGTACGGAGACCCAGTACTTC	CAWSKRTGGTETQYF
TRBJ2-1	-	TRBV6-6	-	TGTGCCAGCAGTTACTCCTCCAATGAGCAGTTCTTC	CASSYSSNEQFF
TRBJ1-1	-	TRBV7-8	-	TGTGCCAGCAGCTTGGGGGCCCCGGGAAACACTGAAGCTTTCTTT	CASSLGAPGNTEAFF
TRBJ1-3	-	TRBV6-1	-	TGTGCCAGCAGTGATCCGCTGGGGCCAGGGAGTGGAAACACCATATATTTT	CASSDPLGPGSGNTIYF
TRBJ2-4	-	TRBV6-5	-	TGTGCCAGCAGTTTTCGACAAAATTCAGCCAAAAACATTCAGTACTTC	CASSFRQNSAKNIQYF
TRBJ2-3	-	TRBV6-5	TRBD2	TGTGCCAGCAGTTCCGGGACTACAACAGATACGCAGTATTTT	CASSSGTTTDTQYF
TRBJ1-3	-	TRBV4-2	-	TGTGCCAGTAGCGTCGACCCGACAAACTCTGGAAACACCATATATTTT	CASSVDPTNSGNTIYF
TRBJ2-3	-	TRBV11-1	TRBD2	TGTGCCAGCAGCCGGGGGACTAGCGGGGGCTCCAGCACAGATACGCAGTATTTT	CASSRGTSGGSSTDTQYF
TRBJ1-2	-	TRBV18	-	TGTGCCAGCTCACCACTCCTAGGGCCCCTGAGGAACTATGGCTACACCTTC	CASSPLLGPLRNYGYTF
TRBJ2-7	few	TRBV11-3	TRBD2	TGTGCCAGCAGCTTAGCAGCGGGGTACGAGCAGTACTTC	CASSLAAGYEQYF
TRBJ2-1	-	TRBV2	-	TGTGCCAGCAGGGTGGGACATCCGCAGTTCTTC	CASRVGHPQFF
TRBJ2-6	medium-sized	TRBV15	-	TGTGCCACCAGCAGAGATTCGGGGGCTGGGGCCAACGTCCTGACTTTC	CATSRDSGAGANVLTF
TRBJ2-1	-	TRBV19	-	TGTGCCACCTCCCGTAGTCCCCGAAGCTCCTACAATGAGCAGTTCTTC	CATSRSPRSSYNEQFF
TRBJ2-2	-	TRBV10-1	TRBD1	TGCGCCAGCACCAATACCGGGACAGGGGGTTCCGGGGAGCTGTTTTTT	CASTNTGTGGSGELFF
TRBJ1-1	-	TRBV7-9	-	TGTGCCAGCAGCTTTGAGACTGTTGGGGCTGAAGCTTTCTTT	CASSFETVGAEAFF
TRBJ1-3	-	TRBV10-2	-	TGCGCCAGCAGTGAGAACTCCTCTGGAAACACCATATATTTT	CASSENSSGNTIYF
TRBJ1-2	-	TRBV7-8	-	TGTGCCAGCAGCTTAAGTGGGGCAGGGTCTTATGGCTACACCTTC	CASSLSGAGSYGYTF
TRBJ2-3	-	TRBV9	-	TGTGCCAGCAGCGTAGTGGCGGGGGATACGCAGTATTTT	CASSVVAGDTQYF
TRBJ2-1	-	TRBV5-1	TRBD1	TGCGCCAGCACCGGGACAGGTAGGGGGGATGAGCAGTTCTTC	CASTGTGRGDEQFF
TRBJ2-5	-	TRBV20-1	-	TGCAGTGCTAGAGATCAGACCCAGTACTTC	CSARDQTQYF
TRBJ1-2	-	TRBV9	-	TGTGCCAGCAGCGGTAACAGGGAGGGGAGCTACACCTTC	CASSGNREGSYTF
TRBJ1-2	-	TRBV6-1	TRBD1	TGTGCCAGCAGTGCTACAGGGGGCGCAAGCTATGGCTACACCTTC	CASSATGGASYGYTF
TRBJ2-1	few	TRBV29-1	-	TGCAGCGTTGATCGGCCACCTGGTGAGCAGTTCTTC	CSVDRPPGEQFF
TRBJ1-1	-	TRBV7-9	-	TGTGCCAGCAGCTTGTTAGATGAAGCTTTCTTT	CASSLLDEAFF
TRBJ1-1	-	TRBV6-6	-	TGTGCCAGCAGTTATGTAACAGGCGCGGGTGGCACTGAAGCTTTCTTT	CASSYVTGAGGTEAFF
TRBJ1-6	-	TRBV30	-	TGTGCCTGGAGTGTACTGTCGGGACACAAAAAGGATTCACCCCTCCACTTT	CAWSVLSGHKKDSPLHF
TRBJ1-3	-	TRBV7-2	TRBD1	TGTGCCAGCAGCTCCCAGACAGGGGCTGGAAACACCATATATTTT	CASSSQTGAGNTIYF
TRBJ1-1	-	TRBV27	TRBD1	TGTGCCAGCAGTTCCTGGACAGGGGTGAACACTGAAGCTTTCTTT	CASSSWTGVNTEAFF
TRBJ2-2	once	TRBV7-8	TRBD2	TGTGCCAGCAGCCCGAGGACTAGCGGGGGGGAGAACACCGGGGAGCTGTTTTTT	CASSPRTSGGENTGELFF
TRBJ1-5	once	TRBV10-3	-	TGTGCCATCAGTGGAGGAAGCAATCAGCCCCAGCATTTT	CAISGGSNQPQHF
TRBJ2-1	-	TRBV5-4	TRBD2	TGTGCCAGCAGCCCGGGACTAGCGGGGTACAATGAGCAGTTCTTC	CASSPGLAGYNEQFF
TRBJ1-4	-	TRBV29-1	-	TGCAGCGCCCGACTCAATGAAAAACTGTTTTTT	CSARLNEKLFF
TRBJ1-1	-	TRBV19	-	TGTGCCAGTAGTATACCCCCACAGGGATTAGGGAACACTGAAGCTTTCTTT	CASSIPPQGLGNTEAFF
TRBJ2-7	-	TRBV6-1	-	TGTGCCAGCGGATTAATGACCCCAGGATATGGCGAGCAGTACTTC	CASGLMTPGYGEQYF
TRBJ1-2	-	TRBV7-9	TRBD1	TGTGCCAGCAGTTCAGGGGGCGGCTATGGCTACACCTTC	CASSSGGGYGYTF
TRBJ2-1	-	TRBV5-5	TRBD2	TGTGCCAGCAGTCCTCAGCGGGGCTACAATGAGCAGTTCTTC	CASSPQRGYNEQFF
TRBJ1-2	-	TRBV30	-	TGTGCCTGCAGTCGTGGAGCGGCAAACTATGGCTACACCTTC	CACSRGAANYGYTF
TRBJ2-3	-	TRBV5-8	-	TGTGCCAGCAGTGCTTCAGGGTCAGATACGCAGTATTTT	CASSASGSDTQYF
TRBJ1-2	-	TRBV18	-	TGTGCCAGCTCACCCCCTACTGAAAGCTATGGCTACACCTTC	CASSPPTESYGYTF
TRBJ2-3	-	TRBV6-1	TRBD2	TGTGCCAGCAGTCGGGGGGGTACAGATACGCAGTATTTT	CASSRGGTDTQYF
TRBJ2-3	-	TRBV10-2	TRBD2	TGCGCCAGCAGTGTAGCGGGGGGGCGTATAGATACGCAGTATTTT	CASSVAGGRIDTQYF
TRBJ1-2	-	TRBV2	TRBD1	TGTGCCAGCAGCCGACAGGGTGGCCTTACTGGCTACACCTTC	CASSRQGGLTGYTF
TRBJ2-3	-	TRBV2	-	TGTGCCAGCAGCTCGGGGGGCACTAGCACAGATACGCAGTATTTT	CASSSGGTSTDTQYF